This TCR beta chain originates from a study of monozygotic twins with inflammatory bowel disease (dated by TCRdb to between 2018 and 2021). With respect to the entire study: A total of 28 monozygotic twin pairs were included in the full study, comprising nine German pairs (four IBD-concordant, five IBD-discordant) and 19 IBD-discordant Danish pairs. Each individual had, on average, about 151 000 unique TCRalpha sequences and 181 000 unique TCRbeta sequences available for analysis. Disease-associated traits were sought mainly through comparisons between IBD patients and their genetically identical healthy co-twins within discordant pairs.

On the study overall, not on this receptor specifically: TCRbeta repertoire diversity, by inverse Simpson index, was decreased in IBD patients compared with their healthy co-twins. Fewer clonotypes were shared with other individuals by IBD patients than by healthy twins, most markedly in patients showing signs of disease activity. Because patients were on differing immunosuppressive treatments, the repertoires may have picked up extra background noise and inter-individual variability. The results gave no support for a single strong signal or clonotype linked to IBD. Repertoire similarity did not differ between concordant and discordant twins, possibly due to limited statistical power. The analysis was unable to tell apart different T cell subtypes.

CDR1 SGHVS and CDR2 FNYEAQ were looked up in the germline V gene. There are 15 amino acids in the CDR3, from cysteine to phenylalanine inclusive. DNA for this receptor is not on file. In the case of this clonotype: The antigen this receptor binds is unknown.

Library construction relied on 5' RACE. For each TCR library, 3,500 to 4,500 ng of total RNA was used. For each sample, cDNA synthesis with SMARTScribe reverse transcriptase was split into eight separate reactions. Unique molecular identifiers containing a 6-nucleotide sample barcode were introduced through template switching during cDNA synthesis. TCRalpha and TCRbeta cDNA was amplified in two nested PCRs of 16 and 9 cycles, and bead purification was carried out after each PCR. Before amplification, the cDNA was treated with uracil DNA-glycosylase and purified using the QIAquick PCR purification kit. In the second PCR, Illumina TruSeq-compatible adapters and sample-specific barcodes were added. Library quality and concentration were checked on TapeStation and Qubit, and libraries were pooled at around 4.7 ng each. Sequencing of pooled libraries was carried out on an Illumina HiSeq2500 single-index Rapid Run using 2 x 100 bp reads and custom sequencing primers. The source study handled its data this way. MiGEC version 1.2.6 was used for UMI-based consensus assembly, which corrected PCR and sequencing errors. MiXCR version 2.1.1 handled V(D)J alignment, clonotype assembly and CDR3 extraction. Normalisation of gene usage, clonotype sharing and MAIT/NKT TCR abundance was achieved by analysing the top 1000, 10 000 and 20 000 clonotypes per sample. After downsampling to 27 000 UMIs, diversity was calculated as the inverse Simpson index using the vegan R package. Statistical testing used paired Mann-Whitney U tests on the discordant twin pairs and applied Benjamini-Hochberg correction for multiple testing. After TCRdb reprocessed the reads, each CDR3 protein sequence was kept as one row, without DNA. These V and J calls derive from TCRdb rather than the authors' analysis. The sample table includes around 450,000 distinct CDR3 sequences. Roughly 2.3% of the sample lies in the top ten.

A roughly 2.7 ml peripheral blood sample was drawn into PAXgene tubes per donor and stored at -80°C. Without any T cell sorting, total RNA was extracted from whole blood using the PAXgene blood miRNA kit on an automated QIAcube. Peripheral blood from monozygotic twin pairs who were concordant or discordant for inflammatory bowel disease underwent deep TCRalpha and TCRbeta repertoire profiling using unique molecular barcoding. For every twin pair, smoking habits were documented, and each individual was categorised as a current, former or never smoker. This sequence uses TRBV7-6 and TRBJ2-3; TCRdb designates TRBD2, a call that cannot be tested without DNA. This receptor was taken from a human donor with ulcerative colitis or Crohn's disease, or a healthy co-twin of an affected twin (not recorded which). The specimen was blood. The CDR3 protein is CASSLVTEGTDTQYF.